The 8 T cell receptor beta chains below come from one sample, sequenced in a study of blood T cells in healthy people across ages. Next came a second PCR, run for about 6 to 12 cycles, which used a sample-barcoded 5' primer along with a J-beta primer mix. TCRdb re-called the 5' RACE reads through MiXCR, storing one row per CDR3 protein. Among over a million distinct CDR3 sequences listed, roughly a quarter were seen once. These same data were also listed under a study on T cells of mothers and their children.

Source material: blood. The receptors stem from a girl aged 2 to 9 in good health.

The chain employs TRBV5-1 and TRBJ1-2; 7 positions agree with TRBD1. V shed 0 bases, J shed 2 bases, and the junction held 7 bases outside the gene matches. Germline-derived CDR1 and CDR2 are SGHRS and YFSETQ. The CDR3 is 16 amino acids. The CDR3 loop is CASSLDQTGLNYGYTF. The CDR3 nucleotides are TGCGCCAGCAGCTTGGACCAGACAGGGCTCAACTATGGCTACACCTTC.

This clonotype showed up just a few times. The junction does not match germline at one end; this may be a read error. V is TRBV6-1 and J is TRBJ1-2; tentative D call: TRBD1 (5 bases). Germline V lookup: CDR1 MNHNS, CDR2 SASEGT. CDR3 length equals 12 residues. The CDR3: CASSEPQDGYTF. In DNA form, the CDR3 reads TGTGCCAGCAGTGAACCACAGGATGGTTACACCTTC.

The chain joins TRBV12-3 or TRBV12-4 to TRBJ2-4; D possibly corresponds to TRBD2 (6 bases). This CDR3 region has 17 residues. The V and J ends lost 6 bases and 0 bases respectively, with 18 bases between them. The CDR3 coding sequence is TGTGCCAGCAGCCAGGTGTGGGGGGACCTAGCCAAAAACATTCAGTACTTC. Its protein product is CASSQVWGDLAKNIQYF.

V usage is TRBV24-1 and J usage is TRBJ2-1; possible D gene TRBD1, 6 bases. V was trimmed by 8 bases and J by 6 bases, leaving 13 bases between them. Germline assignment: CDR1 KGHDR and CDR2 SFDVKD. The CDR3 totals 13 residues. CDR3 in amino acids: CATKGDWGNEQFF. CDR3 nucleotide sequence: TGTGCCACCAAGGGGGATTGGGGCAATGAGCAGTTCTTC.

This chain links TRBV7-9 with TRBJ2-3, with D possibly being TRBD1 (6 bases). This CDR3 is 15 amino acids long. Looked up from germline, CDR1 is SEHNR and CDR2 is FQNEAQ (reference sequence). Trimming stripped 4 bases from V and 2 bases from J, with 13 bases between. CDR3 sequence (DNA): TGTGCCAGCAGCTCCAGGACAGCAATCACAGATACGCAGTATTTT. Translation: CASSSRTAITDTQYF.

This chain connects TRBV21-1 to TRBJ1-5; TRBD1 is taken as the D call from the table, unchecked against the DNA. TRBV21-1 constitutes a pseudogene. The CDR3 loop spans 16 amino acids. CDR3: CASSKGNKGRDQPQHF. CDR3 nucleotide sequence: TGTGCCAGCAGCAAAGGGAATAAGGGCAGGGATCAGCCCCAGCATTTT.

The chain links TRBV7-3 to TRBJ2-1; 7 positions agree with TRBD2. The V gene end was trimmed by 2 bases and the J gene end by 4 bases; junction bases not matched to a gene: 8. The V gene's germline CDR1 is SGHTA and CDR2 FQGTGA. This CDR3 has 16 amino acids. CDR3 protein: CASSLLAGAGYNEQFF. The DNA for the CDR3 is TGTGCCAGCAGCTTACTGGCGGGAGCGGGGTACAATGAGCAGTTCTTC.

The chain couples TRBV7-2 to TRBJ2-7; weak D call: TRBD1 (6 bases). CDR3 length: 13 residues. Germline values: CDR1 SGHTA, CDR2 FQGNSA. The ends were cut back, 6 bases at V and 3 bases at J, with 12 bases in the middle. The CDR3 spells CASSWGHNYEQYF. DNA of the CDR3: TGTGCCAGCAGTTGGGGACACAACTACGAGCAGTACTTC.